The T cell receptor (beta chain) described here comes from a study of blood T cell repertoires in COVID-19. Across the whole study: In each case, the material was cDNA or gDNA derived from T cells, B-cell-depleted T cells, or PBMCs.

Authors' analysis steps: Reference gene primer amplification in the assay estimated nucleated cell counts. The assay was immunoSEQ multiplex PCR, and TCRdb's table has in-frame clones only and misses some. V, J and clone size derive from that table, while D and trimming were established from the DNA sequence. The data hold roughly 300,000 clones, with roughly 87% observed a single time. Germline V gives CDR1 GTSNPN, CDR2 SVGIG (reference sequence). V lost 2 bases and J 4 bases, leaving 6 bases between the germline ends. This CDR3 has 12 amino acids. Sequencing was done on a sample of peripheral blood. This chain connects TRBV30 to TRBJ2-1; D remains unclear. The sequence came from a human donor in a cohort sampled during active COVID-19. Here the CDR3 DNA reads TGTGCCTGGAGTCTTTTTTACAATGAGCAGTTCTTC. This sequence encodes CAWSLFYNEQFF.